The 20 T cell receptor beta chains below were found in one sample sequenced in a study of blood T cell repertoires in COVID-19. Libraries were prepared by immunoSEQ multiplex PCR; TCRdb keeps only in-frame clonotypes and omits some of them. The sample holds roughly 150,000 clones, about 80% seen once. Sequencing was done on a sample of peripheral blood. The receptors were gathered from a man in his fifties or sixties with acute or convalescent COVID-19.

The chain joins TRBV5-1 to TRBJ2-2; 7 nucleotides line up with TRBD2. V shed 0 bases, J shed 9 bases, and the junction held 14 bases outside the gene matches. This CDR3 contains 17 residues. Germline values: CDR1 SGHRS, CDR2 YFSETQ. The CDR3 loop is CASSLGGGTLASRELFF. The CDR3 region has the DNA TGCGCCAGCAGCTTGGGGGGGGGAACCCTAGCTTCCCGGGAGCTGTTTTTT.

The CDR3: CASSLGTSALYEQYF. The DNA of the CDR3 is TGTGCCAGCAGCCTAGGGACTAGCGCTCTCTACGAGCAGTACTTC. The chain uses TRBV5-4 and TRBJ2-7, with 10 bases aligning to TRBD2. Germline V gene lookup returns CDR1 SGHNT and CDR2 YYREEE (reference sequence). The CDR3 consists of 15 residues. V was clipped by 4 bases and J by 3 bases; unmatched bases: 7.

The CDR3: CASSLNGLSSGNTIYF. The CDR3 DNA reads as TGTGCCAGCAGCTTAAATGGACTGTCGTCTGGAAACACCATATATTTT. This chain connects TRBV7-2 to TRBJ1-3; no definite D call. CDR3 size: 16 residues. V was cut by 2 bases and J by 1 base, with 12 bases left in between. Looked up from germline, CDR1 is SGHTA and CDR2 is FQGNSA. Together with reference TRBV7-2 and TRBJ1-3, the CDR3 gives the full variable domain: GAGVSQSPSNKVTEKGKDVELRCDPISGHTALYWYRQSLGQGLEFLIYFQGNSAPDKSGLPSDRFSAERTGGSVSTLTIQRTQQEDSAVYLCASSLNGLSSGNTIYFGEGSWLTVV.

The chain employs TRBV5-8 and TRBJ2-1; 8 bases agree with TRBD2. J gave up 2 bases and V 2 bases, and 3 bases lay outside the gene matches. This CDR3 comprises 15 residues. The V gene's germline CDR1 is SGHTS and CDR2 YDEGEE. In nucleotides, the CDR3 is TGTGCCAGCAGCTTTCGGGGGGGAGCCTACAATGAGCAGTTCTTC. Encoded protein: CASSFRGGAYNEQFF.

Concerning this clone: Its ends do not fully match the called genes, so a read error is possible. The chain has TRBV4-2 and TRBJ2-7, with 10 bases identical to TRBD2. Germline CDR1 reads LGHNA; CDR2 reads YNFKEQ. This CDR3 comprises 13 residues. CDR3 DNA sequence: TGTGCCAGCAGCCATTCGGGACTAGCGAATTTCCACTTC. It is translated as CASSHSGLANFHF.

The chain's CDR3 is CASSFGGAWYEQYF. The CDR3 DNA reads TGTGCCAGCAGCTTCGGGGGGGCCTGGTACGAGCAGTACTTC. The chain joins TRBV5-4 to TRBJ2-7, with TRBD2 matching 8 bases. Germline trimming cut 2 bases from V and 4 bases from J; bases unmatched to any gene: 5. Germline V gene data show CDR1 as SGHNT and CDR2 as YYREEE (reference sequence). This CDR3 comprises 14 residues.

The rearrangement joins TRBV24-1 to TRBJ2-5; the match to TRBD1 covers 7 bases. Germline V lookup: CDR1 KGHDR, CDR2 SFDVKD. The junction had 5 bases not matched to a gene; V was cut back by 3 bases and J by 2 bases. The CDR3 has 15 amino acids. The CDR3 bases are TGTGCCACCAGTGATACAGGGGCCCGACAAGAGACCCAGTACTTC. This translates into CATSDTGARQETQYF.

The chain has TRBV6-2 or TRBV6-3 and TRBJ1-5; D possibly corresponds to TRBD1 (6 bases). Germline loops: CDR1 MNHEY, CDR2 SVGEGT. Trimming pared 1 base from V and 4 bases from J, leaving 14 bases between. This CDR3 spans 16 amino acids. The CDR3 sequence is CASSYFGGLRNQPQHF. The CDR3 DNA reads TGTGCCAGCAGTTACTTCGGGGGGCTACGGAATCAGCCCCAGCATTTT.

The gene calls are TRBV4-1 and TRBJ1-2, with 8 bases that match TRBD1. Germline trimming cut 3 bases from V and 3 bases from J; bases unmatched to any gene: 6. The CDR3 runs 15 residues. Germline assignment: CDR1 MGHRA and CDR2 YSYEKL. The CDR3 sequence is CASSQGQEGYYGYTF. The CDR3, as DNA: TGCGCCAGCAGCCAGGGACAGGAGGGGTACTATGGCTACACCTTC.

The chain recombines TRBV7-6 with TRBJ1-2; TRBD1 matches at 10 bases. Per germline, CDR1 SGHVS and CDR2 FNYEAQ. With 3 bases clipped from V and 4 bases from J, the junction kept 5 bases outside the gene matches. This CDR3 is 15 amino acids long. In DNA, the CDR3 is TGTGCCAGCAGCTTCGGACAGGGGGAGGGCTATGGCTACACCTTC. This encodes CASSFGQGEGYGYTF.

The J gene is TRBJ1-2, the V gene TRBV15; D gene ambiguous. Germline V gene lookup returns CDR1 LNHNV and CDR2 YYDKDF (reference sequence). The CDR3 runs to 15 residues. V dropped 0 bases and J dropped 4 bases, with 12 bases sitting between them. The CDR3 bases are TGTGCCACCAGCAGAGATCGGGGAACGGGCTATGGCTACACCTTC. Residues: CATSRDRGTGYGYTF.

This sequence joins TRBV4-1 and TRBJ2-1, with 14 bases that match TRBD2. Looked up from germline, CDR1 is MGHRA and CDR2 is YSYEKL. The CDR3 loop spans 15 amino acids. V was clipped by 4 bases and J by 7 bases; unmatched bases: 3. CDR3 amino acids: CASSPGLAGENEQFF. The CDR3 DNA follows: TGCGCCAGCAGCCCGGGACTAGCGGGAGAAAATGAGCAGTTCTTC.

This chain joins TRBV21-1 and TRBJ2-5; the D call TRBD1 from the table was never checked on the DNA. TRBV21-1 is noted as a pseudogene. This CDR3 comprises 18 residues. Written as DNA, the CDR3 is TGTGCCAGCAGCAAAGCGCAGAGGACAGGGGTATTGGCGGGGACCCAGTACTTC. Translating gives CASSKAQRTGVLAGTQYF.

The chain uses TRBV5-1 and TRBJ2-5; 8 positions agree with TRBD2. Germline V lookup: CDR1 SGHRS, CDR2 YFSETQ. The CDR3 covers 15 residues. V gave up 4 bases and J gave up 3 bases; unmatched junction bases: 8. The CDR3 bases are TGCGCCAGCAGCCACCAAGCGGGGGAAAAAGAGACCCAGTACTTC. Translated: CASSHQAGEKETQYF.

V is TRBV6-1 and J is TRBJ2-2, with TRBD2 as a possible D gene (7 bases). V was pared by 0 bases and J by 1 base, with 12 bases between. The CDR3 spans 17 residues. Per the germline V gene, CDR1 is MNHNS and CDR2 is SASEGT. The CDR3 DNA follows: TGTGCCAGCAGTGAAGCGCTGCGGGGGCTGAACACCGGGGAGCTGTTTTTT. It yields the protein CASSEALRGLNTGELFF.

The chain uses TRBV30 and TRBJ2-7; a possible D gene is TRBD2 (5 bases). V dropped 2 bases and J dropped 4 bases, with 6 bases sitting between them. This CDR3 contains 11 residues. Germline V gene sequence: CDR1 GTSNPN, CDR2 SVGIG (reference sequence). The CDR3 bases are TGTGCCTGGAGTAGGAGGTACGAGCAGTACTTC. This encodes CAWSRRYEQYF.

This rearrangement joins TRBV29-1 to TRBJ1-5; D remains unclear. CDR3 length: 13 residues. Between the trimmed V and J ends, which lost 5 bases and 0 bases, there was a span of 8 bases. Germline V CDR1 and CDR2: SQVTM, ANQGSEA. This CDR3 reads CSVRENSNQPQHF. The CDR3, as DNA: TGCAGCGTTAGGGAGAATAGCAATCAGCCCCAGCATTTT.

This chain links TRBV12-3 or TRBV12-4 with TRBJ1-1; perhaps TRBD1 as D (5 bases). V was trimmed by 5 bases and J by 5 bases, leaving 12 bases between them. The CDR3 has 13 residues. Written as DNA, the CDR3 is TGTGCCAGCAGTCCACGGGGGTATACTGAAGCTTTCTTT. Encoded protein: CASSPRGYTEAFF.

This clone came up a few times. The genes are TRBV28 and TRBJ1-1; no reliable D call. CDR1 is MDHEN and CDR2 is SYDVKM in the germline V gene. This CDR3 has 13 residues. V was pared by 2 bases and J by 0 bases, with 4 bases between. CDR3 protein: CASSLVMNTEAFF. In DNA, the CDR3 is TGTGCCAGCAGTTTAGTCATGAACACTGAAGCTTTCTTT.

This rearrangement joins TRBV10-2 to TRBJ1-5, with a tentative D call TRBD1 (6 bases). V gave up 6 bases and J gave up 5 bases, with 14 bases separating them. This CDR3 contains 14 residues. Germline V lookup: CDR1 WSHSY, CDR2 SAAADI. The CDR3 here is CASRDGQIHQPQHF. CDR3 DNA sequence: TGCGCCAGCAGGGATGGACAGATTCATCAGCCCCAGCATTTT.